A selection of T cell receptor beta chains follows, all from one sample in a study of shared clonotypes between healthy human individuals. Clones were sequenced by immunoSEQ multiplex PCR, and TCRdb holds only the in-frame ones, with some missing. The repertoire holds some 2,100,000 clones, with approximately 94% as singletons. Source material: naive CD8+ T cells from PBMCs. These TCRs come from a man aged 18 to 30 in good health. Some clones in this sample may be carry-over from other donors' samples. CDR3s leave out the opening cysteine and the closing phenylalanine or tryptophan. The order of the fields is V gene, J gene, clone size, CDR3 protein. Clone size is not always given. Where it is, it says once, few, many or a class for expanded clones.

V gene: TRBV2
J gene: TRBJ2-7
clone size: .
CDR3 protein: ASSVSVFPYEQY

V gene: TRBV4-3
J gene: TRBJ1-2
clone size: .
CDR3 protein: ASSPGVGPVGYGYT

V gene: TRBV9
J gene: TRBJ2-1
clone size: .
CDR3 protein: ASSEDRSYNEQF

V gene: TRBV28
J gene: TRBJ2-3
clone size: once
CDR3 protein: ASSFSPFPRATQY

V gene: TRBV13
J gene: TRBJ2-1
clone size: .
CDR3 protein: ASSSLAGGSYNEQF

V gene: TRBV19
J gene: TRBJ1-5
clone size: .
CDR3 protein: ASTLRGARQPQH

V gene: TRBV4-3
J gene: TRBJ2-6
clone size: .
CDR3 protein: ASSLDWGPTSGANVLT

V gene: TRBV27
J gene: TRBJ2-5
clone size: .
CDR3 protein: ASSLSIYGLAGVQETQY

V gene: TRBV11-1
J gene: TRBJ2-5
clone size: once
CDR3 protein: ASSQGALAGETQY

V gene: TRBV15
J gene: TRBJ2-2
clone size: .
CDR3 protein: ATSRGLGGNTGELF

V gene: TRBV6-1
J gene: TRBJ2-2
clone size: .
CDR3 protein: ASSEGLSNTGELF

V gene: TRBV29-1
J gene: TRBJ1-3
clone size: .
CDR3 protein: SVEDSAPGNTIY

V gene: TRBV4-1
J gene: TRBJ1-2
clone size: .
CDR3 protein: ASSQGADGYT

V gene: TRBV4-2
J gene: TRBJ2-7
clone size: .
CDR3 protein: ASSHPTPRAGSSHEQY

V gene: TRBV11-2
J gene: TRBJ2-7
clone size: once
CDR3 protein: ASSLGGGVYEQY

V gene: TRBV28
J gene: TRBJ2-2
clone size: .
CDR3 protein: ASSQDWGNTGELF

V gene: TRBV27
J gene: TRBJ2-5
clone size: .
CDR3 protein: ASSFLEKETQY

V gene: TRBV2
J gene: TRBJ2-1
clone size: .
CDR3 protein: ASSEMRLAGGGEQF

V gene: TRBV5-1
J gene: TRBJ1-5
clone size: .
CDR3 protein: ASSFGSNQPQH

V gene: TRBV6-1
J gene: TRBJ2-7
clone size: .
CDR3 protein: ASSETPWASGTYEQY

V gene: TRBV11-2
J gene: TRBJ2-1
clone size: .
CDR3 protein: AGAGGPADEQF

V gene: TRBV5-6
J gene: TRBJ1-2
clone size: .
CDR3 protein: ASSFTRDSNINYGYT

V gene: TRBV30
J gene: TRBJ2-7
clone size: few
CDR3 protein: AWSGTRYEQY

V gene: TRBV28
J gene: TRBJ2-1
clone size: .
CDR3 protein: ASSSRVWGFNEQF

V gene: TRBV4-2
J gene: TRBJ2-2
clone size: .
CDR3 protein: ASSQDSGGEAGELF

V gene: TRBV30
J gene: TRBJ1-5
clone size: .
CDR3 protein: AWSEPVGQPQH

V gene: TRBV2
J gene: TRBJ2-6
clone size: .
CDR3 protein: ASSSTPNREVPGANVLT